The rows below give T cell receptor beta chains drawn from one sample of a study of regulatory T cells in long-lasting Graves disease. MiXCR, applied by TCRdb to the multiplex PCR reads, yields one record per CDR3 protein. The repertoire consists of roughly 430,000 distinct CDR3 sequences, with about 21% occurring once and the leading ten covering approximately 15%. The material sequenced was peripheral blood mononuclear cells (PBMCs), taken when the disease was refractory, from a patient treated with antithyroid drugs. The source of these receptors is a female donor with Graves disease. Each CDR3 is given with its conserved first and last residue. Size values are once, few and many counts, or a class for expanded clones, and some rows have none.

size	V	CDR3
.	TRBV5-4	CASSFGGNEQFF
few	TRBV27	CASSSSGSHPDTQYF
.	TRBV9	CASSVGQGTDTQYF
many	TRBV19	CASSITGGHYEQYF
.	TRBV5-1	CASSLVPRGKSSYNEQFF
few	TRBV11-2	CASSPDGRGTEAFF
.	TRBV20-1	CSARITGRGPDTQYF
many	TRBV28	CASRGGVGPQHF
once	TRBV28	CASSKIGVLAKNIQYF
many	TRBV28	CASSSRLAGASFYEQYF
many	TRBV29-1	CSVVGPTNYGYTF
few	TRBV20-1	CSGRGGAFYEQYF
.	TRBV7-3	CASSLDGVNEKLFF
.	TRBV7-3	CASSFSGEENTEAFF
many	TRBV6-2/TRBV6-3	CASSTQAPGLAIGGELFF
many	TRBV2	CASTGTGGSEQFF
few	TRBV6-1	CASSSGAIYNEQFF
.	TRBV9	CASSVAPKEYNSPLHF
many	TRBV15	CATSRDRYEQYF
many	TRBV5-1	CASSAENTGELFF
.	TRBV3-1	CASSRGGFGNQPQHF
many	TRBV28	CASSLPGWNQPQHF
few	TRBV7-2	CASSLEAPGEQYF
many	TRBV28	CASSFGKNIQYF
few	TRBV4-1	CASSRPGKETQYF
few	TRBV6-5	CASSYPTGRSGNTIYF
few	TRBV18	CASSPPFSETQYF
many	TRBV12-3/TRBV12-4	CASSSRQGFTGELFF
.	TRBV2	CASSETGAFF
.	TRBV5-1	CASSLSSGAEKLFF
few	TRBV4-1	CASSQDRTSGNTIYF
many	TRBV7-3	CASSSGLAIYNEQFF
.	TRBV7-3	CASSSAGSRSGANVLTF
.	TRBV30	CAWSVQREGEQYF
many	TRBV28	CASSFRAGRYGYTF
many	TRBV28	CASSGTGGELYKDTF
.	TRBV10-2	CANSDSTGGSEKLFF
many	TRBV5-5	CASSSDRSDEQYF
.	TRBV7-9	CASSTTTGGYEQYF
.	TRBV20-1	CSARELAGVAGELFF